What follows are 19 T cell receptor beta chains derived from one specimen sequenced in a study of blood T cell repertoires in COVID-19. Generated by immunoSEQ multiplex PCR, the TCRdb table keeps only in-frame clones and is missing some. The table includes 270,000 or so clones, 65% to 90% detected once. Sequenced material: peripheral blood. Receptors originate from a woman aged 55-70 years with active or convalescent COVID-19.

This chain uses TRBV25-1 with TRBJ1-2; 7 bases map to TRBD1. Germline CDR1 and CDR2: MGHDK and SYGVNS. Germline trimming cut 3 bases from V and 3 bases from J; bases unmatched to any gene: 10. The CDR3 length is 16 residues. CDR3: CASSETGLGGYYGYTF. In nucleotides, the CDR3 is TGTGCCAGCAGTGAGACAGGGCTAGGTGGATACTATGGCTACACCTTC.

The rearrangement joins TRBV21-1 to TRBJ2-2; the D call in the table, TRBD2, was not verified against the DNA. TRBV21-1 is noted as a pseudogene. The CDR3 is 17 residues long. This CDR3 is CASSKGGRRRHTGELFF. The CDR3 nucleotides are TGTGCCAGCAGCAAAGGTGGTCGGAGGCGCCACACCGGGGAGCTGTTTTTT.

The chain couples TRBV7-9 to TRBJ2-6; 9 bases are a match to TRBD1. The CDR3 has 17 residues. Trimming cost V 5 bases and J 2 bases; bases outside gene matches: 7. Germline assignment: CDR1 SEHNR and CDR2 FQNEAQ (reference sequence). DNA of the CDR3: TGTGCCAGCAGCCCTATCGGGACAGGGCCTGGGGCCAACGTCCTGACTTTC. It is translated as CASSPIGTGPGANVLTF.

CDR3 coding DNA: TGCGCCAGCAGCCAAGCGATGATCGAGGGTCTGGCTTTCTTT. Translated, it gives CASSQAMIEGLAFF. V gene TRBV4-1 combines with J gene TRBJ1-1; D not resolved. The germline V gene has CDR1 MGHRA and CDR2 YSYEKL. There are 14 residues in the CDR3. Trimming removed 1 base at V and 11 bases at J, with 17 bases between.

The genes are TRBV7-9 and TRBJ2-7; D remains unclear. The ends were cut back, 5 bases at V and 7 bases at J, with 18 bases in the middle. Germline values: CDR1 SEHNR, CDR2 FQNEAQ (reference sequence). The CDR3 runs to 14 residues. CDR3 DNA: TGTGCCAGCAGCCCTCCGGGTGGTTTCGGGGAGCAGTACTTC. Amino acid sequence: CASSPPGGFGEQYF.

This chain joins TRBV27 and TRBJ2-3; D uncertain. The CDR3 is made up of 17 amino acids. The germline V and J ends were trimmed by 0 bases and 2 bases, with 15 bases remaining between them. Germline loops: CDR1 MNHEY, CDR2 SMNVEV (reference sequence). The CDR3 is CASSLSQVGSLTDTQYF. Here the CDR3 DNA reads TGTGCCAGCAGTTTATCTCAGGTTGGGTCACTCACAGATACGCAGTATTTT.

This sequence joins TRBV27 and TRBJ1-2; possible D gene TRBD1, 5 bases. The CDR3 sequence is 14 residues long. V shed 4 bases and J shed 2 bases, with 11 bases lying between them. Germline CDR1 and CDR2: MNHEY and SMNVEV (reference sequence). CDR3 sequence: CASSSGPGNYGYTF. CDR3 bases: TGTGCCAGCAGTTCGGGTCCAGGGAACTATGGCTACACCTTC.

The gene calls are TRBV5-6 and TRBJ2-7; the match to TRBD1 covers 7 bases. The CDR3 runs 14 residues. Trimming cost V 5 bases and J 0 bases; bases outside gene matches: 5. The germline V gene encodes CDR1 SGHDT and CDR2 YYEEEE. The CDR3 loop reads CASSVGGSSYEQYF. The CDR3 nucleotides are TGTGCCAGCAGTGTAGGGGGCAGCTCCTACGAGCAGTACTTC.

The chain joins TRBV19 to TRBJ1-1, with a possible D match to TRBD1 (5 bases). CDR3 size: 12 residues. Deletions cut 7 bases from V and 11 bases from J, with 17 bases between. Per the germline V gene, CDR1 is LNHDA and CDR2 is SQIVND (reference sequence). The CDR3 DNA sequence: TGTGCCAGTACCTTACCGGGACTTCGGGCTTTCTTT. The encoded protein is CASTLPGLRAFF.

The rearrangement links TRBV4-1 to TRBJ2-5; TRBD1 matches 7 bases. The CDR3 contains 14 residues. Germline V gene data show CDR1 as MGHRA and CDR2 as YSYEKL. V gave up 0 bases and J gave up 6 bases; unmatched junction bases: 4. In DNA, the CDR3 is TGCGCCAGCAGCCAAGAGACAGGGCGGAAGACCCAGTACTTC. This gives the protein CASSQETGRKTQYF.

This sequence joins TRBV5-6 and TRBJ2-3, with 8 bases identical to TRBD2. CDR3 length equals 16 residues. With V trimmed by 0 bases and J by 4 bases, 7 bases remained unmatched. The V gene's germline CDR1 is SGHDT and CDR2 YYEEEE. Here the CDR3 reads CASSLVRGAWSDTQYF. The CDR3 DNA reads TGTGCCAGCAGCTTGGTGCGGGGGGCTTGGTCAGATACGCAGTATTTT. Using reference TRBV5-6 and TRBJ2-3 for the parts outside the CDR3, the full variable domain is DAGVTQSPTHLIKTRGQQVTLRCSPKSGHDTVSWYQQALGQGPQFIFQYYEEEERQRGNFPDRFSGHQFPNYSSELNVNALLLGDSALYLCASSLVRGAWSDTQYFGPGTRLTVL.

The chain is built from TRBV12-2 and TRBJ2-1; the table gives TRBD2 as D, unverified against the DNA. TRBV12-2 has pseudogene status. The CDR3 totals 16 residues. CDR3 bases: TGTGCAAGTCGCTTAGCTGTGGCGGGGGGGCCCGATGAGCAGTTCTTC. Amino acid sequence: CASRLAVAGGPDEQFF.

The genes are TRBV14 and TRBJ2-3; weak D call: TRBD2 (5 bases). Germline CDR1 reads SGHDN; CDR2 reads FVKESK. The V and J ends lost 2 bases and 0 bases respectively, with 6 bases between them. The length of the CDR3 is 14 residues. CDR3 region: CASSQLASTDTQYF. In DNA, the CDR3 is TGTGCCAGCAGCCAACTAGCCAGCACAGATACGCAGTATTTT.

The CDR3, as DNA: TGCGCCAGCTATTCCGTAGCGGGGGGGGTCACAGATACGCAGTATTTT. This sequence encodes CASYSVAGGVTDTQYF. The rearrangement joins TRBV5-1 to TRBJ2-3; 11 bases line up with TRBD2. The CDR3 has 16 amino acids. Germline lookup yields CDR1 SGHRS and CDR2 YFSETQ. J lost 2 bases, V lost 7 bases, and 9 bases had no gene match.

The chain uses TRBV4-2 and TRBJ2-1; tentative D call: TRBD2 (6 bases). V was trimmed by 7 bases and J by 5 bases, leaving 18 bases between them. Germline V CDR1 and CDR2: LGHNA, YNFKEQ. There are 15 residues in the CDR3. This CDR3 reads CASTRYLTGDNEQFF. The CDR3 nucleotides read TGTGCCAGCACTAGGTACCTTACGGGGGACAATGAGCAGTTCTTC.

The V gene is TRBV18, the J gene TRBJ1-3; 7 nucleotides match TRBD1. The CDR3 has 17 residues. J gave up 4 bases and V 3 bases, and 12 bases lay outside the gene matches. Germline V lookup: CDR1 KGHSH, CDR2 LQKENI. This CDR3 is CASSPPGQRTGGNTIYF. The CDR3 coding sequence is TGTGCCAGCTCACCGCCGGGACAGAGAACGGGGGGAAACACCATATATTTT. Complete variable domain (other parts from reference TRBV18 and TRBJ1-3): NAGVMQNPRHLVRRRGQEARLRCSPMKGHSHVYWYRQLPEEGLKFMVYLQKENIIDESGMPKERFSAEFPKEGPSILRIQQVVRGDSAAYFCASSPPGQRTGGNTIYFGEGSWLTVV.

The chain uses TRBV6-6 and TRBJ2-1; D perhaps matches TRBD1 (5 bases). Germline-derived CDR1 and CDR2 are MNHNY and SVGAGI (reference sequence). The V end lost 7 bases, the J end lost 5 bases, and 9 bases lay between the germline ends. CDR3 length: 12 amino acids. The CDR3 is CASNSGNNEQFF. The CDR3 DNA follows: TGTGCCAGCAATTCAGGGAACAATGAGCAGTTCTTC.

This rearrangement joins TRBV27 to TRBJ2-1; 10 bases are a match to TRBD2. CDR3 length: 15 amino acids. Trimming cost V 6 bases and J 7 bases; bases outside gene matches: 9. From germline, CDR1 is MNHEY and CDR2 SMNVEV (reference sequence). CDR3 bases: TGTGCCAGCAGCCAGCTAGCGGGGGTTGGGAATGAGCAGTTCTTC. Translation gives CASSQLAGVGNEQFF.

This chain joins TRBV3-1 (or the pseudogene TRBV3-2) and TRBJ2-7, with TRBD2 matching over 14 bases. The V gene's germline CDR1 is LGHDT and CDR2 YNNKEL (reference sequence). The CDR3 sequence is 17 residues long. Losses at the gene ends were 0 bases for V and 5 bases for J; bases not matched to a gene: 6. DNA for the CDR3: TGTGCCAGCAGCCAAGATAGGCAGACTAGCGGGGGGGACGAGCAGTACTTC. Its translation is CASSQDRQTSGGDEQYF.